Each of the 23 T cell receptor beta chains below was sequenced from the same sample in a study of immune evolution from preneoplasia to lung adenocarcinoma. Sequencing used immunoSEQ multiplex PCR; TCRdb keeps in-frame clones, though not all of them. The data contain thousands of clones, 82% of them singletons. Sample: FFPE minimally invasive lung adenocarcinoma tissue. The receptors were sampled from a person aged 65-85 years with lung adenocarcinoma.

The chain couples TRBV6-5 to TRBJ2-3, with 8 bases identical to TRBD2. Per the germline V gene, CDR1 is MNHEY and CDR2 is SVGAGI. The trim removed 4 bases at V and 2 bases at J, leaving 5 bases unmatched. This CDR3 comprises 15 residues. The CDR3 DNA is TGTGCCAGCAGTTCCCCAGCGGGAGTCACAGATACGCAGTATTTT. Translating it yields CASSSPAGVTDTQYF.

The chain couples TRBV15 to TRBJ1-2, with 7 bases identical to TRBD1. Trimming took 0 bases from V and 2 from J; bases not matched to a gene: 9. CDR3 length equals 17 residues. CDR1 LNHNV and CDR2 YYDKDF come from the germline V gene (reference sequence). CDR3 residues: CATSREPRDRANYGYTF. DNA of the CDR3: TGTGCCACCAGCAGAGAGCCACGAGACAGGGCCAACTATGGCTACACCTTC.

The V gene is TRBV27, the J gene TRBJ2-7, with TRBD1 matching over 11 bases. Germline CDR1 is MNHEY and CDR2 is SMNVEV (reference sequence). The CDR3 is made up of 16 amino acids. J gave up 2 bases and V 6 bases, and 9 bases lay outside the gene matches. CDR3 region: CASSLTPGQGAYEQYF. The CDR3 DNA sequence: TGTGCCAGCAGCTTAACACCGGGACAGGGGGCCTACGAGCAGTACTTC.

J is TRBJ1-2 and V is TRBV19; D not resolved. Germline lookup yields CDR1 LNHDA and CDR2 SQIVND (reference sequence). With 5 bases removed from V and 2 bases from J, the gap between germline ends came to 15 bases. This CDR3 contains 15 residues. Written as DNA, the CDR3 is TGTGCCAGTAGTTTTACTTGGACGGGGAACTATGGCTACACCTTC. Its protein product is CASSFTWTGNYGYTF.

This clone was counted a few times. This chain connects TRBV9 to TRBJ2-2; the D gene is possibly TRBD2 (6 bases). Germline CDR1 is SGDLS and CDR2 is YYNGEE. V lost 4 bases to trimming and J lost 8 bases, with 15 bases between them. CDR3 length equals 14 residues. CDR3 DNA: TGTGCCAGCAGCCTACGGGACTCCGGGGGGGAGCTGTTTTTT. Its translation is CASSLRDSGGELFF.

The CDR3: CASSQSDRHGANTGELFF. The CDR3 bases are TGCGCCAGCAGCCAATCGGACAGACATGGCGCGAACACCGGGGAGCTGTTTTTT. The chain recombines TRBV4-1 with TRBJ2-2, with D tentatively TRBD1 (6 bases). V was shortened by 2 bases and J by 0 bases, with 16 bases between the two germline ends. CDR3 length equals 18 residues. Germline V CDR1 and CDR2: MGHRA, YSYEKL.

This clone was recorded only once. J is TRBJ2-3 and V is TRBV9; D is undetermined. This CDR3 region has 14 residues. The germline V gene has CDR1 SGDLS and CDR2 YYNGEE. Trimming pared 3 bases from V and 1 base from J, leaving 9 bases between. The CDR3 loop is CASSDGQGTDTQYF. The CDR3 nucleotides are TGTGCCAGCAGCGACGGGCAGGGCACAGATACGCAGTATTTT. The complete variable domain, with remaining parts taken from reference TRBV9 and TRBJ2-3, reads DSGVTQTPKHLITATGQRVTLRCSPRSGDLSVYWYQQSLDQGLQFLIQYYNGEERAKGNILERFSAQQFPDLHSELNLSSLELGDSALYFCASSDGQGTDTQYFGPGTRLTVL.

V and J are TRBV5-6 and TRBJ2-3, with 12 bases matching TRBD2. The V and J ends lost 4 bases and 0 bases, in that order; junction bases with no gene match: 3. Germline V gene data show CDR1 as SGHDT and CDR2 as YYEEEE. CDR3 size: 16 residues. CDR3 in DNA: TGTGCCAGCAGCGGACTAGCGGGGATCAGCACAGATACGCAGTATTTT. Translating it yields CASSGLAGISTDTQYF.

The chain joins TRBV6-1 to TRBJ2-7; TRBD2 might be the D (6 bases). The germline gives CDR1 MNHNS, CDR2 SASEGT. The length of the CDR3 is 13 residues. V was clipped by 3 bases and J by 8 bases, with 14 bases between them. The CDR3 protein is CASSDRLGIKQYF. The CDR3 DNA reads as TGTGCCAGCAGTGATAGACTAGGGATCAAGCAGTACTTC.

The rearrangement links TRBV7-3 to TRBJ2-3, with D possibly being TRBD1 or TRBD2 (6 bases each). Per the germline V gene, CDR1 is SGHTA and CDR2 is FQGTGA. This CDR3 is 15 amino acids long. The V and J ends lost 5 bases and 4 bases respectively, with 16 bases between them. CDR3 coding DNA: TGTGCCAGCAGCCTAGGGGGGCCGGGGGCAGATACGCAGTATTTT. Translating it yields CASSLGGPGADTQYF.

This chain uses TRBV5-1 with TRBJ2-1; maybe TRBD1 (7 bases). This CDR3 region has 17 residues. CDR1 is SGHRS and CDR2 is YFSETQ in the germline V gene. The germline V and J ends were trimmed by 3 bases and 4 bases, with 20 bases remaining between them. The DNA of the CDR3 is TGCGCCAGCAGCTGGCAAGGGAGCCAGGGGGGATACAATGAGCAGTTCTTC. As protein: CASSWQGSQGGYNEQFF.

This clone was counted between two and nine times. This chain joins TRBV20-1 and TRBJ2-1; 7 bases line up with TRBD1. V lost 7 bases to trimming and J lost 11 bases; unmatched junction nucleotides: 8. Germline CDR1 is DFQATT and CDR2 is SNEGSKA (reference sequence). This CDR3 contains 11 residues. CDR3 amino acids: CSVLDREKQFF. As DNA, the CDR3 is TGCAGTGTCCTAGACAGGGAAAAGCAGTTCTTC.

The chain links TRBV18 to TRBJ1-5, with TRBD1 as a possible D gene (5 bases). Germline V gives CDR1 KGHSH, CDR2 LQKENI. This CDR3 spans 13 amino acids. The V end was cut by 6 bases, the J end by 7 bases, with 13 bases between. The CDR3 region is CASSGGGEQPQHF. The CDR3, as DNA: TGTGCCAGCTCTGGGGGGGGTGAGCAGCCCCAGCATTTT.

This clone was observed a single time. The chain couples TRBV6-1 to TRBJ1-3; D might be TRBD1 (5 bases). The V gene's germline CDR1 is MNHNS and CDR2 SASEGT. There are 15 residues in the CDR3. V was pared by 5 bases and J by 0 bases, with 11 bases between. The CDR3 DNA follows: TGTGCCAGCAGTACGGGGCTCCTCTCTGGAAACACCATATATTTT. It yields the protein CASSTGLLSGNTIYF.

The V call is TRBV18, the J call TRBJ2-1; tentative D call: TRBD2 (5 bases). The ends were cut back, 3 bases at V and 2 bases at J, with 11 bases in the middle. The CDR3 runs 15 residues. Germline CDR1 reads KGHSH; CDR2 reads LQKENI. The CDR3 sequence: CASSPEDGPYNEQFF. For the CDR3, the DNA is TGTGCCAGCTCACCGGAGGACGGGCCCTACAATGAGCAGTTCTTC. Using reference TRBV18 and TRBJ2-1 for the parts outside the CDR3, the full variable domain is NAGVMQNPRHLVRRRGQEARLRCSPMKGHSHVYWYRQLPEEGLKFMVYLQKENIIDESGMPKERFSAEFPKEGPSILRIQQVVRGDSAAYFCASSPEDGPYNEQFFGPGTRLTVL.

In DNA form, the CDR3 reads TGTGCCAGCAGCTTAGAGCAGGGACAGCCCCAGCATTTT. Translated, it gives CASSLEQGQPQHF. V gene TRBV7-8 combines with J gene TRBJ1-5; perhaps TRBD1 as D (5 bases). The CDR3 is 13 residues long. Germline loops: CDR1 SGHVS, CDR2 FQNEAQ. The V and J ends lost 1 base and 7 bases respectively, with 8 bases between them.

The rearrangement links TRBV6-5 to TRBJ1-6, with D possibly TRBD1 on 5 matching bases. Germline V lookup: CDR1 MNHEY, CDR2 SVGAGI. This CDR3 is built from 12 residues. Between the trimmed V and J ends, which lost 4 bases and 10 bases, there was a span of 8 bases. CDR3 sequence reads: CASSSQGSPLHF. The CDR3 DNA reads as TGTGCCAGCAGTTCCCAGGGCTCACCCCTCCACTTT.

The chain is built from TRBV2 and TRBJ1-1, with D unresolved. Germline V gives CDR1 SNHLY, CDR2 FYNNEI. Between the trimmed V and J ends, which lost 4 bases and 10 bases, there was a span of 10 bases. The length of the CDR3 is 11 residues. CDR3 nucleotide sequence: TGTGCCAGCAGTGTAGACGTTGGAGCTTTCTTT. Protein sequence: CASSVDVGAFF.

The chain combines TRBV30 with TRBJ2-3; no clear D gene. CDR1 and CDR2 from the germline V gene are GTSNPN and SVGIG (reference sequence). The CDR3 sequence is 10 residues long. The germline V and J ends were trimmed by 5 bases and 5 bases, with 5 bases remaining between them. CDR3 sequence (DNA): TGTGCCTGGTCCGGAGATACGCAGTATTTT. This sequence encodes CAWSGDTQYF.

The chain couples TRBV2 to TRBJ2-5; 10 nucleotides align to TRBD1. The CDR3 is 14 residues long. Germline lookup yields CDR1 SNHLY and CDR2 FYNNEI. V shed 6 bases and J 7 bases; nucleotides not matched to a gene: 8. CDR3 coding DNA: TGTGCCAGCAGGCCGGGACAGGGGTTTGGGACCCAGTACTTC. Protein product: CASRPGQGFGTQYF.

The gene calls are TRBV27 and TRBJ2-3; D not resolved. The CDR3 extends over 14 amino acids. V lost 5 bases to trimming and J lost 2 bases, with 11 bases between them. Germline CDR1 is MNHEY and CDR2 is SMNVEV (reference sequence). For the CDR3, the DNA is TGTGCCAGCAGTCTCAACTCACCCACAGATACGCAGTATTTT. As protein: CASSLNSPTDTQYF.

The chain is built from TRBV29-1 and TRBJ1-4; D perhaps matches TRBD1 (6 bases). This CDR3 spans 11 amino acids. Germline loops: CDR1 SQVTM, CDR2 ANQGSEA. Trimming cost V 4 bases and J 8 bases, with 8 bases left between them. The CDR3 coding sequence is TGCAGCGTTGTGACAGGCGAAAAACTGTTTTTT. The encoded protein is CSVVTGEKLFF.

The chain combines TRBV1 with TRBJ1-1; TRBD1 is taken as the D call from the table, unchecked against the DNA. TRBV1 is described as a pseudogene. The CDR3 is made up of 13 amino acids. CDR3 region: CTSQGGQGMKAFF. Written as DNA, the CDR3 is TGCACCAGCCAAGGGGGACAAGGGATGAAAGCTTTCTTT.